These 23 T cell receptor beta chains originate from one sample sequenced in a study of cytomegalovirus exposure and HLA in healthy donors. Primers for the PCR totalled 60 Vbeta and 13 Jbeta. Here immunoSEQ multiplex PCR was the method, and the copy in TCRdb shows in-frame clones only, minus some. Of around 150,000 clones listed, roughly two thirds are singletons. Sequencing was done on a sample of PBMCs. The receptors stem from a male donor in good health and CMV-seronegative.

The rearrangement links TRBV7-3 to TRBJ2-1; 13 positions agree with TRBD2. Germline lookup yields CDR1 SGHTA and CDR2 FQGTGA. V shed 5 bases, J shed 4 bases, and the junction held 2 bases outside the gene matches. CDR3 size: 15 residues. In DNA form, the CDR3 reads TGTGCCAGCAGCCCGGGACTAGCGGGGTACAATGAGCAGTTCTTC. Translation gives CASSPGLAGYNEQFF.

V gene TRBV5-4 combines with J gene TRBJ2-7; TRBD1 is a possible D gene (6 bases). The CDR3 runs 14 residues. Germline V gene data show CDR1 as SGHNT and CDR2 as YYREEE (reference sequence). V lost 1 base, J lost 5 bases, and 13 bases lay in between. In DNA form, the CDR3 reads TGTGCCAGCAGCTTGTGGGAAGGGGGAAACGAGCAGTACTTC. This translates into CASSLWEGGNEQYF. Based on the CDR3 plus reference TRBV5-4 and TRBJ2-7, the full variable domain is ETGVTQSPTHLIKTRGQQVTLRCSSQSGHNTVSWYQQALGQGPQFIFQYYREEENGRGNFPPRFSGLQFPNYSSELNVNALELDDSALYLCASSLWEGGNEQYFGPGTRLTVT.

V gene TRBV7-6 combines with J gene TRBJ2-5, with a weak D call TRBD1 (6 bases). Between the trimmed V and J ends, which lost 2 bases and 7 bases, there was a span of 29 bases. Germline lookup yields CDR1 SGHVS and CDR2 FNYEAQ. There are 19 residues in the CDR3. DNA for the CDR3: TGTGCCAGCAGCTTACCAAGAGAAACCGGGACACCTACAGTGAGGACCCAGTACTTC. This gives the protein CASSLPRETGTPTVRTQYF.

The chain combines TRBV7-8 with TRBJ1-6; 10 nucleotides line up with TRBD1. Germline CDR1 is SGHVS and CDR2 is FQNEAQ. V trimming: 5 bases; J trimming: 5 bases; junction bases outside the gene matches: 3. This CDR3 is 15 amino acids long. The CDR3, as DNA: TGTGCCAGCAGCCCAGGGACAGGGGATAATTCACCCCTCCACTTT. Its protein is CASSPGTGDNSPLHF.

Comments on this clone: One end of the junction varies from germline; a read error may be responsible. The chain uses TRBV27 and TRBJ1-2, with a possible D match to TRBD1 (5 bases). CDR3 length equals 15 residues. CDR1 and CDR2 (germline): MNHEY, SMNVEV (reference sequence). The CDR3, as DNA: TGTGCCAGCAGCCCAGACAGTTTTATCAACTATGGCTACCCCTTC. Residues: CASSPDSFINYGYPF.

The sample holds a few counts of this clone. V and J are TRBV5-1 and TRBJ1-6; D remains unclear. Trimming took 0 bases from V and 0 from J, leaving 10 bases between them. CDR1 and CDR2 from the germline V gene are SGHRS and YFSETQ. This CDR3 region has 17 residues. The CDR3 nucleotides are TGCGCCAGCAGCTTGGCTGGCGGTAGCTCCTATAATTCACCCCTCCACTTT. Residues: CASSLAGGSSYNSPLHF.

The rearrangement uses TRBV2 and TRBJ1-2; D remains ambiguous. The CDR3 is made up of 18 amino acids. CDR1 is SNHLY, CDR2 FYNNEI, per germline. V lost 6 bases and J 0 bases, leaving 23 bases between the germline ends. CDR3 sequence (DNA): TGTGCCAGCAGCCACAAAGACTTGCCCTTACCAACTAACTATGGCTACACCTTC. This translates into CASSHKDLPLPTNYGYTF. The full variable domain, in which reference TRBV2 and TRBJ1-2 provide the parts outside the CDR3, is EPEVTQTPSHQVTQMGQEVILRCVPISNHLYFYWYRQILGQKVEFLVSFYNNEISEKSEIFDDQFSVERPDGSNFTLKIRSTKLEDSAMYFCASSHKDLPLPTNYGYTFGSGTRLTVV.

The chain is built from TRBV28 and TRBJ1-2, with 9 bases matching TRBD1. CDR1 is MDHEN, CDR2 SYDVKM, per germline. The CDR3 is 15 residues long. J gave up 5 bases and V 5 bases, and 9 bases lay outside the gene matches. The CDR3 protein is CASSPIQGARYGYTF. As DNA, the CDR3 is TGTGCCAGCAGTCCCATACAGGGGGCTCGGTATGGCTACACCTTC.

The genes are TRBV5-1 and TRBJ1-4; D call uncertain. Germline loops: CDR1 SGHRS, CDR2 YFSETQ. The CDR3 extends over 13 amino acids. The V end lost 0 bases, the J end lost 7 bases, and 7 bases lay between the germline ends. The CDR3 spells CASSLGWAEKLFF. CDR3 bases: TGCGCCAGCAGCTTGGGGTGGGCTGAAAAACTGTTTTTT.

In its sample, this clone was seen once. The chain combines TRBV9 with TRBJ2-5; 16 bases match TRBD2. Germline V gives CDR1 SGDLS, CDR2 YYNGEE. The CDR3 has 17 residues. After removal of 6 bases from V and 3 bases from J, the junction contained 8 bases not matched to a gene. The chain's CDR3 is CASIPGLAGGGKETQYF. CDR3 DNA: TGTGCCAGCATCCCGGGACTAGCGGGGGGGGGCAAAGAGACCCAGTACTTC.

The rearrangement joins TRBV9 to TRBJ1-2; D ambiguous. Germline CDR1 reads SGDLS; CDR2 reads YYNGEE. The CDR3 has 15 amino acids. V lost 3 bases and J 2 bases, leaving 14 bases between the germline ends. CDR3 sequence reads: CASSAPPGGNYGYTF. Here the CDR3 DNA reads TGTGCCAGCAGCGCCCCCCCGGGCGGGAACTATGGCTACACCTTC. The full variable domain, completed using reference TRBV9 and TRBJ1-2, is DSGVTQTPKHLITATGQRVTLRCSPRSGDLSVYWYQQSLDQGLQFLIQYYNGEERAKGNILERFSAQQFPDLHSELNLSSLELGDSALYFCASSAPPGGNYGYTFGSGTRLTVV.

The chain carries TRBV7-3 and TRBJ1-1; 7 bases are shared with TRBD1. The germline gives CDR1 SGHTA, CDR2 FQGTGA. This CDR3 contains 16 residues. J lost 6 bases, V lost 2 bases, and 12 bases had no gene match. In DNA form, the CDR3 reads TGTGCCAGCAGCTTATCGCCTTCAGGGGGGTTCCCTGAAGCTTTCTTT. It translates to CASSLSPSGGFPEAFF.

The V gene is TRBV11-2, the J gene TRBJ1-1; the match to TRBD1 covers 8 bases. The germline V gene has CDR1 SGHAT and CDR2 FQNNGV. V lost 7 bases and J lost 0; bases outside the gene matches: 13. CDR3 length: 17 residues. CDR3 DNA: TGTGCCAGCACCCCCGAGGGACAGGCCGTAATGAACACTGAAGCTTTCTTT. It yields the protein CASTPEGQAVMNTEAFF. The full variable domain, with the rest looked up from reference TRBV11-2 and TRBJ1-1, is EAGVAQSPRYKIIEKRQSVAFWCNPISGHATLYWYQQILGQGPKLLIQFQNNGVVDDSQLPKDRFSAERLKGVDSTLKIQPAKLEDSAVYLCASTPEGQAVMNTEAFFGQGTRLTVV.

This clone was found once. The chain links TRBV10-2 to TRBJ2-5; the match to TRBD2 covers 11 bases. Germline V gene data show CDR1 as WSHSY and CDR2 as SAAADI. V shed 7 bases and J 5 bases; nucleotides not matched to a gene: 6. The CDR3 is made up of 14 amino acids. CDR3 coding DNA: TGCGCCAGCAACCCTAGCGGGGGGATTGAGACCCAGTACTTC. Translation: CASNPSGGIETQYF.

The V gene is TRBV6-5, the J gene TRBJ1-5; D might be TRBD1 (6 bases). CDR1 and CDR2 (germline): MNHEY, SVGAGI. Trimming cost V 7 bases and J 4 bases, with 11 bases left between them. The CDR3 extends over 13 amino acids. CDR3 coding DNA: TGTGCCAGCAAAAAACAGGGTAATCAGCCCCAGCATTTT. Its translation: CASKKQGNQPQHF.

This chain links TRBV5-5 with TRBJ1-1; 9 bases fit TRBD1. Germline loops: CDR1 SGHKS, CDR2 YYEKEE (reference sequence). The J segment lost 11 bases and the V segment lost 3 bases, leaving 14 bases of the junction unmatched. This CDR3 spans 15 amino acids. The CDR3 DNA is TGTGCCAGCAGCTCTCCCTGGGGACAGGGAGATCAGGCTTTCTTT. Translated: CASSSPWGQGDQAFF.

The genes are TRBV28 and TRBJ1-2; 8 positions match TRBD1. V lost 3 bases, J lost 4 bases, and 7 bases stayed unmatched. The CDR3 loop spans 15 amino acids. Germline V gene sequence: CDR1 MDHEN, CDR2 SYDVKM. The CDR3: CASSFPLGQGYGYTF. For the CDR3, the DNA is TGTGCCAGCAGTTTCCCCCTCGGACAGGGCTATGGCTACACCTTC.

This clone was counted only a few times. The chain recombines TRBV4-1 with TRBJ1-5; D is uncertain. The V and J ends lost 0 bases and 5 bases respectively, with 5 bases between them. The CDR3 has 13 residues. CDR1 and CDR2 from the germline V gene are MGHRA and YSYEKL. The CDR3 nucleotides read TGCGCCAGCAGCCAAGATACAGATCAGCCCCAGCATTTT. This codes for CASSQDTDQPQHF.

The rearrangement links TRBV9 to TRBJ2-5; D is possibly TRBD2 (6 bases). Germline V gives CDR1 SGDLS, CDR2 YYNGEE. Trimming pared 0 bases from V and 4 bases from J, leaving 13 bases between. CDR3 size: 15 residues. This CDR3 is CASSVAPLGGETQYF. The CDR3 DNA is TGTGCCAGCAGCGTAGCCCCACTCGGGGGAGAGACCCAGTACTTC.

The chain carries TRBV6-6 and TRBJ1-1, with TRBD1 as a possible D gene (6 bases). Germline assignment: CDR1 MNHNY and CDR2 SVGAGI (reference sequence). The length of the CDR3 is 14 residues. V gave up 0 bases and J gave up 8 bases, with 13 bases separating them. This chain's CDR3 is CASSYSGTLVEAFF. The CDR3 DNA reads TGTGCCAGCAGTTACTCCGGGACACTTGTCGAAGCTTTCTTT.

This clone occurred a few times. The chain carries TRBV6-6 and TRBJ1-4, with TRBD1 as a possible D gene (5 bases). The germline gives CDR1 MNHNY, CDR2 SVGAGI (reference sequence). This CDR3 is 14 amino acids long. V lost 6 bases to trimming and J lost 6 bases, with 14 bases between them. The CDR3: CASSTQGLHEKLFF. The DNA for the CDR3 is TGTGCCAGCAGCACCCAGGGTCTCCATGAAAAACTGTTTTTT.

This clone has just one count. V and J are TRBV6-1 and TRBJ2-2; 7 bases are a match to TRBD1. CDR3 length: 12 residues. The V and J ends lost 6 bases and 5 bases, in that order; junction bases with no gene match: 0. Germline V gene sequence: CDR1 MNHNS, CDR2 SASEGT. Here the CDR3 reads CASRGQTGELFF. The CDR3 DNA follows: TGTGCCAGCAGGGGACAGACCGGGGAGCTGTTTTTT.

The chain links TRBV27 to TRBJ1-1; TRBD1 agrees at 8 bases. This CDR3 has 16 amino acids. The germline gives CDR1 MNHEY, CDR2 SMNVEV (reference sequence). V was clipped by 4 bases and J by 2 bases; unmatched bases: 9. The DNA for the CDR3 is TGTGCCAGCAGTTCGCGAGGACAGGGCGGTAACACTGAAGCTTTCTTT. It is translated as CASSSRGQGGNTEAFF.